A single sample is the source of the 3 T cell receptor beta chains below, sequenced in a study of Graves' ophthalmopathy and Graves' hyperthyroidism. The authors amplified TCR beta CDR3 regions, and they did so from RNA transcripts for repertoire sequencing. After a first-round RT-PCR with HTBI primers, a second-round multiplex PCR was run. Each CDR3 protein gets one entry after TCRdb re-called the multiplex PCR reads with MiXCR. This sample has about 420,000 distinct CDR3 sequences, with 21% found just once. The source material was peripheral blood. These receptor sequences come from a woman between 18 and 29 years old with stable Graves' hyperthyroidism.

This clonotype has at least ten counts. The rearrangement links TRBV5-1 to TRBJ2-2; D tentatively fits TRBD1 or TRBD2 (5 bases each). The V end was cut by 0 bases, the J end by 7 bases, with 10 bases between. The CDR3 extends over 14 amino acids. Germline-derived CDR1 and CDR2 are SGHRS and YFSETQ. In DNA form, the CDR3 reads TGCGCCAGCAGCTTGGCCCGGGGCAACGGGGAGCTGTTTTTT. Translated: CASSLARGNGELFF.

This clonotype was seen ten or more times. The V gene is TRBV6-1, the J gene TRBJ2-5; D remains ambiguous. Germline V CDR1 and CDR2: MNHNS, SASEGT. The V and J ends lost 2 bases and 0 bases respectively, with 10 bases between them. The CDR3 is made up of 15 amino acids. CDR3 amino acids: CASSELQGNQETQYF. As DNA, the CDR3 is TGTGCCAGCAGTGAACTCCAAGGGAACCAAGAGACCCAGTACTTC.

This clonotype was seen ten or more times. The chain employs TRBV27 and TRBJ2-2, with a tentative D call TRBD2 (7 bases). Trimming stripped 7 bases from V and 2 bases from J, with 14 bases between. The CDR3 covers 15 residues. Germline CDR1 reads MNHEY; CDR2 reads SMNVEV (reference sequence). CDR3 nucleotides: TGTGCCAGCACCTCGGGGGGCGCCAACACCGGGGAGCTGTTTTTT. Its protein product is CASTSGGANTGELFF.